The clone carrying this TCR beta chain has just one count. Antigen: not known. In the source study's methods: ImmunoSEQ only sent back junction sequences with no quality scores, so filtering was done differently. The repertoire was sequenced with immunoSEQ multiplex PCR; TCRdb's copy has only in-frame clones and lacks some. V and J calls plus clone size are reproduced from that table; the DNA served to infer D and trimming. The table lists 2 million to 3 million clones, approximately 92% of them singletons, with over 0.12% in the top ten. The ends were cut back, 0 bases at V and 2 bases at J, with 14 bases in the middle. Germline CDR1 MNHEY, CDR2 SVGAGI. This CDR3 comprises 16 residues. The entry originates in a study of shared clonotypes between healthy human individuals. Study-level results: The study sampled only blood, and tissue repertoires likely differ.

This chain uses TRBV6-5 with TRBJ2-7; maybe TRBD1 (5 bases). Material for sequencing was naive CD4+ T cells sorted from blood. The subset was: CD45RA+ positively selected. The TCR originated in a man younger than 35 in good health. CDR3 in amino acids: CASSYSSLRGTYEQYF. CDR3 sequence (DNA): TGTGCCAGCAGTTACTCCTCATTAAGGGGAACCTACGAGCAGTACTTC.